This TCR beta chain derives from a study of T cell responses to AZD1222 COVID-19 vaccine. Overall study context: Second-dose recipients at about 4 or about 12 weeks were treated as one pooled group.

Assay used: immunoSEQ multiplex PCR; TCRdb lists only in-frame clones, some missing. The table lists 100,000 to 120,000 clones, about 88% of them singletons. The CDR3 is 13 residues long. CDR1 is MNHEY, CDR2 SVGAGI, per germline. Germline trimming cut 10 bases from V and 2 bases from J; bases unmatched to any gene: 7. This rearrangement joins TRBV6-5 to TRBJ2-5, with 7 positions matching TRBD2. Source: peripheral blood, taken on day 0 of AZD1222 vaccination. The source of this sequence is an adult in good health. The CDR3 here is CAILGGGQETQYF. The CDR3 coding sequence is TGTGCCATCCTGGGGGGAGGGCAAGAGACCCAGTACTTC.